This TCR beta chain was profiled in a study of blood T cell repertoires in COVID-19. About the research overall: Sites in the United States, Italy and Spain provided acute and convalescent COVID-19 samples. PBMCs, B-cell-depleted T cells, or T cells were the source of the cDNA or gDNA that made up the material.

V gave up 5 bases and J gave up 6 bases; unmatched junction bases: 11. Germline CDR1 reads SGHAT; CDR2 reads FQNNGV. The CDR3 length is 16 residues. Authors' data handling: Quantification of nucleated cells was approximated via reference gene primer amplification. Here immunoSEQ multiplex PCR was the method, and the copy in TCRdb shows in-frame clones only, minus some. That table is the source of V, J and clone size, and D and trimming were worked out from the DNA. The repertoire holds about 200,000 clones, approximately 80% seen once, with about 13% in the top ten. This chain connects TRBV11-2 to TRBJ2-4; 9 bases fit TRBD2. The sequence derives from a middle-aged man who had recovered from COVID-19. The sequencing input was peripheral blood. The CDR3 sequence: CASSEEISGSLNIQYF. CDR3 nucleotide sequence: TGTGCCAGCAGCGAAGAGATTAGCGGGAGCTTAAACATTCAGTACTTC. Full variable domain (outside the CDR3, taken from reference TRBV11-2 and TRBJ2-4): EAGVAQSPRYKIIEKRQSVAFWCNPISGHATLYWYQQILGQGPKLLIQFQNNGVVDDSQLPKDRFSAERLKGVDSTLKIQPAKLEDSAVYLCASSEEISGSLNIQYFGAGTRLSVL.